This TCR beta chain was retrieved from a study of OX40 agonist ivuxolimab in advanced cancers. Data came from immunoSEQ multiplex PCR; TCRdb stores just in-frame clones and leaves some out. The sample lists 65,000 to 90,000 clones; roughly 87% were seen once. Germline V CDR1 and CDR2: SNHLY, FYNNEI. V was cut by 7 bases and J by 7 bases, with 17 bases left in between. The CDR3 contains 15 residues. This clone showed up just a few times. The rearrangement joins TRBV2 to TRBJ1-6; tentatively, D is TRBD1 (5 bases). The sequenced sample was CD4+ or CD8+ T cells sorted from blood, obtained in a trial of the OX40 agonist ivuxolimab. This clonotype was obtained from an adult with an advanced solid tumor such as melanoma, head and neck, liver or kidney cancer. CDR3 in DNA: TGTGCCAGCAAGGAGGAGGGGTTCGGGAATTCACCCCTCCACTTT. It specifies CASKEEGFGNSPLHF.